Detailed here is one T cell receptor beta chain. The CDR3 covers 14 residues. Between the trimmed V and J ends, which lost 1 base and 3 bases, there was a span of 10 bases. Germline-derived CDR1 and CDR2 are SGHTA and FQGNSA. Authors' analysis steps: Amplification from reference gene primers served as the basis for estimated nucleated cell counts. Measured with immunoSEQ multiplex PCR; TCRdb has only the in-frame clones, and not every one. That table furnishes V, J and clone size, whereas the DNA furnished D and trimming. This table holds approximately 300,000 clones, 85% found once. This record comes from a study of blood T cell repertoires in COVID-19. Study-wide background: Spain, Italy and the United States supplied samples that represented acute and convalescent COVID-19. In each case, the material was cDNA or gDNA derived from T cells, B-cell-depleted T cells, or PBMCs.

Material: peripheral blood. The origin of this receptor is a woman aged 50 to 60 with active or convalescent COVID-19. V and J are TRBV7-2 and TRBJ2-7; tentatively, D is TRBD2 (6 bases). CDR3 in DNA: TGTGCCAGCAGCTTAGGATTTAGCGGCTACGAGCAGTACTTC. This encodes CASSLGFSGYEQYF.